This T cell receptor (beta chain) derives from a study of OX40 agonist ivuxolimab in advanced cancers. With respect to the entire study: Ivuxolimab, which targeted the costimulatory receptor OX40 (CD134), was an agonistic, fully human IgG2 monoclonal antibody. The paper covers the monotherapy dose-escalation part of the phase I ivuxolimab trial, which included N of about 50 patients. Partial responses occurred in three dose-escalation patients, of whom one had hepatocellular carcinoma and two had cutaneous melanoma. Intravenous ivuxolimab was administered to patients every 2 weeks at six dose levels: 0.01, 0.1, 0.3, 1.5, 3 and 10 mg/kg. The dose-escalation cohort was roughly 83% male with a mean age of about 54 years, ranging from roughly 23 to 85. The point of sequencing TCRbeta in the periphery was to test whether ivuxolimab changed TCR sequence diversity and drove clonal T-cell expansion. Of the roughly 51 patients in dose escalation, about 20 had hepatocellular carcinoma, about 15 had melanoma, 9 had renal cell carcinoma and 9 had head and neck cancer. Prior anti-PD-1, anti-PD-L1 or anti-CTLA-4 therapy was permitted, and approximately 40% of dose-escalation patients had received checkpoint inhibitors.

For CDR1 and CDR2, the germline V gene lists SGHDT and YYEEEE. The CDR3 runs 15 residues from the cysteine to the phenylalanine. The DNA shown is the 45-base CDR3, in frame from base 1. Trimming removed 4 bases from V and 0 bases from J, leaving 11 bases between the germline ends. The study at large found these results: Low levels of normalized T-cell clonal expansion were also seen in some patients who did not respond. At doses from 0.1 to 3.0 mg/kg, clonal expansion was seen in both CD4+ and CD8+ blood T cells between baseline and week 6. Antigen specificity was not determined for the clonally expanded peripheral T cells. On average, CD8+ T cells showed more expanded clones than CD4+ T cells after ivuxolimab. In the 0.1-3.0 mg/kg groups, partial responders were among the patients with the lowest normalized peripheral clonal expansion, particularly in CD8+ T cells.

Worth noting for this clone: The antigen it recognizes is unknown. No base quality values were provided; no much bigger clone lies one nucleotide off.

To sequence the TCRbeta CDR3 region, genomic DNA was isolated from the sorted cells. The immunoSEQ Assay was used to sequence the TCRbeta CDR3 regions. Not all clones reach the TCRdb copy of this immuneACCESS table, which keeps in-frame sequences only. Checked studies attribute under half of the gap to unresolved V genes and leave the rest unexplained. Across this sample there are about 93,000 clones, with roughly 94% seen only once. The ten largest clones represent around 2.8% of the sample. Patients with a history of autoimmune disease or receiving systemic immunosuppression were excluded from the trial. Peripheral blood for TCR sequencing was drawn from every dose cohort at baseline, at cycle 4 day 1 and at cycle 7 day 1. The samples were taken from a phase I, first-in-human, multicenter, open-label dose-escalation trial of ivuxolimab. Adults with locally advanced or metastatic head and neck squamous cell, hepatocellular, melanoma or renal cell carcinoma were enrolled in the trial. Before TCR sequencing, CD4+ and CD8+ T cells were separately sorted from peripheral blood.

The chain was built from TRBV5-6 and TRBJ1-3; TRBD1 is possibly the D segment (6 matching bases). The sample consisted of CD4+ or CD8+ T cells sorted from blood, taken in a trial of the OX40 agonist ivuxolimab. The TCR was taken from an adult with an advanced solid tumor such as melanoma, head and neck, liver or kidney cancer. The DNA sequence is as follows: TGTGCCAGCAGCCCTGGAGGGGGCTCTGGAAACACCATATATTTT. It translates as CASSPGGGSGNTIYF.